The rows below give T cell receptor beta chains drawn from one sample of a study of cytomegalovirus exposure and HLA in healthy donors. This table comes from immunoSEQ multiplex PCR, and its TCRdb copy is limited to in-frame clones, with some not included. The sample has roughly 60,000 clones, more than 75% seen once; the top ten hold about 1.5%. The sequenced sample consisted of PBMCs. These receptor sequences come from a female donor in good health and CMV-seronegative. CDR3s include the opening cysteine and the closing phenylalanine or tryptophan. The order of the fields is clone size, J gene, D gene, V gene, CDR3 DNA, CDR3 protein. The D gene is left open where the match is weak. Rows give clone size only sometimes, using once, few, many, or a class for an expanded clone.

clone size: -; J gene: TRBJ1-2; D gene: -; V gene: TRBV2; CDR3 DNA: TGTGCCAGCAGTGAACGGGGGACGGGAGATGGCTACACCTTC; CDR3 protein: CASSERGTGDGYTF
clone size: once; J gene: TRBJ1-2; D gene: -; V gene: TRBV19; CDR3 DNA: TGTGCCAGTTCCTTAAAGGACCGGACAAACGGCTACACCTTC; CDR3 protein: CASSLKDRTNGYTF
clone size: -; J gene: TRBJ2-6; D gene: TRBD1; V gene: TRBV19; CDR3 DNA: TGTGCCAGCCACATCCGGTGGGGGGGACAGGGGCTCGGGGCCAACGTCCTGACTTTC; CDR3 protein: CASHIRWGGQGLGANVLTF
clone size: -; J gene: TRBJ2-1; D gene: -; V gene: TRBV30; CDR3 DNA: TGTGCCTGGAGTGGTCAGTCCAATGAGCAGTTCTTC; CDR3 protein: CAWSGQSNEQFF
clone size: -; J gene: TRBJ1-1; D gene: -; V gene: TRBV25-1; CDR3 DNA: TGTGCCAGCAGTGGTGGCAAAATGAACACTGAAGCTTTCTTT; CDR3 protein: CASSGGKMNTEAFF
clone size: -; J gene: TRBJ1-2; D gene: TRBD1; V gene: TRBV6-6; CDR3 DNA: TGTGCCAGCAGTTACCCGAAGGACAGGGGGGATGGCTACACCTTC; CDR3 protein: CASSYPKDRGDGYTF
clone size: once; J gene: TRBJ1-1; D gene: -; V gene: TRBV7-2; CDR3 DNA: TGTGCCAGCAGCTTAGAAGGTTCCAGGCCGAACACTGAAGCTTTCTTT; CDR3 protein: CASSLEGSRPNTEAFF
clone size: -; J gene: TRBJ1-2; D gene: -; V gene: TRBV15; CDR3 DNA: TGTGCCACCAGCAGAGCCGCACAGGACGGGGGCTACACCTTC; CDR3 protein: CATSRAAQDGGYTF
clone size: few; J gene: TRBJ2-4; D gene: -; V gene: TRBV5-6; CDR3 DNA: TGTGCCAGCAGCTTGGGATCGACAGTCGCCAAAAACATTCAGTACTTC; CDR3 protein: CASSLGSTVAKNIQYF
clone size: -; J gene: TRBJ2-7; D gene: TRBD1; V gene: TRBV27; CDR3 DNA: TGTGCCAGCAGTTATAGACAGGGCCCCTACGAGCAGTACTTC; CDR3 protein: CASSYRQGPYEQYF
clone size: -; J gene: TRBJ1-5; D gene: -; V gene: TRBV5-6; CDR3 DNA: TGTGCCAGCAGCTCGTCGGCTCTGAGGGGGACGCCAGGGCAGCCCCAGCATTTT; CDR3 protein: CASSSSALRGTPGQPQHF
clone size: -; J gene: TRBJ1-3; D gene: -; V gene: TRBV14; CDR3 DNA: TGTGCCAGCAGCCATGCGGCGGGGTCTGGAAACACCATATATTTT; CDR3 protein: CASSHAAGSGNTIYF
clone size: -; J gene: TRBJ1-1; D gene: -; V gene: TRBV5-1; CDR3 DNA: TGCGCCAGCAGCTCTCCACAGGTTTCAGGCACTGAAGCTTTCTTT; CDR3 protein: CASSSPQVSGTEAFF
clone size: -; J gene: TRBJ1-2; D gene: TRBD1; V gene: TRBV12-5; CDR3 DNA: TGTGCTAGTGGTTTCTCCGGGACAGGGGGCGGCTACACCTTC; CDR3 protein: CASGFSGTGGGYTF
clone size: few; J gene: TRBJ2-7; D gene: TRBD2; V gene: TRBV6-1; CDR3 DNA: TGTGCCAGCAGTGAACGGACTAGTGGGACTAGCTCCTACGAGCAGTACTTC; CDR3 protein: CASSERTSGTSSYEQYF
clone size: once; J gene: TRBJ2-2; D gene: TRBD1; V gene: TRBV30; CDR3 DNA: TGTGCCCGGGGACAGACCACCGGGGAGCTGTTTTTT; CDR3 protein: CARGQTTGELFF
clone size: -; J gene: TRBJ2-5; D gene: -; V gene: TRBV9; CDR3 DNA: TGTGCCAGCAGCGTAGAGGTGGGGCAGGAGGAGACCCAGTACTTC; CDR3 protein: CASSVEVGQEETQYF
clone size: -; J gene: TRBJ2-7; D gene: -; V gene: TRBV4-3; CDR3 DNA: TGCGCCAGCAGCCAAGATAGGAGACTTGACTACGAGCAGTACTTC; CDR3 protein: CASSQDRRLDYEQYF
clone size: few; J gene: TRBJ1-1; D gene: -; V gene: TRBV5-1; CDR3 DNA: TGCGCCAGCAGCTTTAGAAAGGGGGAGAACACTGAAGCTTTCTTT; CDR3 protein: CASSFRKGENTEAFF
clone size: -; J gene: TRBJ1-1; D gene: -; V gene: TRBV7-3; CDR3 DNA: TGTGCCAGCAGCTTCGGTCTCAACACTGAAGCTTTCTTT; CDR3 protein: CASSFGLNTEAFF
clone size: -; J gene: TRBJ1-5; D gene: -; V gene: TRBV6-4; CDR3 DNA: TGTGCCAGCAGTGATGCACAGGACGATAGCAATCAGCCCCAGCATTTT; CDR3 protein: CASSDAQDDSNQPQHF
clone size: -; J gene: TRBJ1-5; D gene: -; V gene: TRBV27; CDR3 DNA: TGTGCCAGCAGTTTAAGGGGTAATCAGCCCCAGCATTTT; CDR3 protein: CASSLRGNQPQHF
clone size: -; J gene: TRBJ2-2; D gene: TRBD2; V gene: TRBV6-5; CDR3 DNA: TGTGCCAGCAGGTCCGGGGGGAGGGTCACCGGGGAGCTGTTTTTT; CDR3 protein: CASRSGGRVTGELFF
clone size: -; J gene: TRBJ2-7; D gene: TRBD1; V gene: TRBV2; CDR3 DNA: TGTGCCAGCATGGGGACAGCACCGAATCGGCACGAGCAGTACTTC; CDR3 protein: CASMGTAPNRHEQYF
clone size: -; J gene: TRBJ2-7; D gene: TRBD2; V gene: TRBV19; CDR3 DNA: TGTGCCAGTAGTATCGGGACTAGCGGGAGGTACGAGCAGTACTTC; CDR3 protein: CASSIGTSGRYEQYF
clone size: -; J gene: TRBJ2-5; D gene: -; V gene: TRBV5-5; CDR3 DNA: TGTGCCAGCAGCCCCACTGAAGGCCGGAGGTACCAAGAGACCCAGTACTTC; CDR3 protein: CASSPTEGRRYQETQYF
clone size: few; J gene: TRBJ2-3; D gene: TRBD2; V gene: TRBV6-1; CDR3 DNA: TGTGCCAGCAGAACCGGGGGGAGCACAGATACGCAGTATTTT; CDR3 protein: CASRTGGSTDTQYF
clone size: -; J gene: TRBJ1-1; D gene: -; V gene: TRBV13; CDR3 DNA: TGTGCCAGCAACCGAGCGGAGGGGCGAACTGAAGCTTTCTTT; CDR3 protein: CASNRAEGRTEAFF
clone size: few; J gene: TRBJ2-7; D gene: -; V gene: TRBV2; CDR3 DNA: TGTGCCAGCATGTTGACGACAACCTCCTACGAGCAGTACTTC; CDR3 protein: CASMLTTTSYEQYF
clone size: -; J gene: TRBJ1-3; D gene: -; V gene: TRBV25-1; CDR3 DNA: TGTGCCAGCAGTGATCATCTCGGGAGTAGCTCTGGAAACACCATATATTTT; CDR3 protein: CASSDHLGSSSGNTIYF
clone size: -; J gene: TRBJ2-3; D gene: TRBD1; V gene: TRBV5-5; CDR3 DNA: TGTGCCAGCAGCTTGCGGTCGACAGGGGGCACAGATACGCAGTATTTT; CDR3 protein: CASSLRSTGGTDTQYF
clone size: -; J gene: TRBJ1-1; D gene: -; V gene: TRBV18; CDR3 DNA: TGTGCCAGCTCACCATATGGACAGAACACTGAAGCTTTCTTT; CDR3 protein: CASSPYGQNTEAFF
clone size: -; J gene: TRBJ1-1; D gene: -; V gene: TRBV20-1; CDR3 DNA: TGCAGCTCAGGCAGGCGCACTGAAGCTTTCTTT; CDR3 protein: CSSGRRTEAFF
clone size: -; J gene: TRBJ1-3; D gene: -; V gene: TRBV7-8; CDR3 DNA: TGTGCCAGCAGCTTAGGAGAACCGGGGACTGGAAACACCATATATTTT; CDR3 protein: CASSLGEPGTGNTIYF
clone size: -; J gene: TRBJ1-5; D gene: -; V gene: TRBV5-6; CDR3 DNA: TGTGCCAGCAGCTTGGGACAAGTTAGCAATCAGCCCCAGCATTTT; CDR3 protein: CASSLGQVSNQPQHF
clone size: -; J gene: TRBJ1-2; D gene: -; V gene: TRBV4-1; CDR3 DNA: TGCGCCTCCCGTCGACTAGTTGGGCTATGGGGCTACACCTTC; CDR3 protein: CASRRLVGLWGYTF
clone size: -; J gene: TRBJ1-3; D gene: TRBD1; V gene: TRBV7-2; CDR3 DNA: TGTGCCAGCAGCTTACTTCGGACAGGGGTAACCGGAAACACCATATATTTT; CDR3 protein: CASSLLRTGVTGNTIYF
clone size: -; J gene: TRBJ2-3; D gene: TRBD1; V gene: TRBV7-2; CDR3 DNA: TGTGCCAGCAGCTTAGGACAGGGGGCGATAGATACGCAGTATTTT; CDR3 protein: CASSLGQGAIDTQYF
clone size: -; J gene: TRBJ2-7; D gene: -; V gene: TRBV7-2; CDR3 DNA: TGTGCCAGCAGCCCCTGGGTAGCGCGGAGGGAGGCCTACGAGCAGTACTTC; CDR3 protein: CASSPWVARREAYEQYF
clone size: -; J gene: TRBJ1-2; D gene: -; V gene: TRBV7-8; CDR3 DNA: TGTGCCAGCAGCTTTAGTACAGTCTATGGCTACACCTTC; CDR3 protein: CASSFSTVYGYTF
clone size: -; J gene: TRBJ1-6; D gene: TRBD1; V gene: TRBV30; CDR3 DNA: TGTGCCTGGAGGAGAGAAGGACAGGGAAAATCACCCCTCCACTTT; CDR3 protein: CAWRREGQGKSPLHF
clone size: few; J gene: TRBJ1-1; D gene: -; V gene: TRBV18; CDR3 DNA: TGTGCCAGCTCACCGCAAGGACACTCTGAAGCTTTCTTT; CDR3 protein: CASSPQGHSEAFF